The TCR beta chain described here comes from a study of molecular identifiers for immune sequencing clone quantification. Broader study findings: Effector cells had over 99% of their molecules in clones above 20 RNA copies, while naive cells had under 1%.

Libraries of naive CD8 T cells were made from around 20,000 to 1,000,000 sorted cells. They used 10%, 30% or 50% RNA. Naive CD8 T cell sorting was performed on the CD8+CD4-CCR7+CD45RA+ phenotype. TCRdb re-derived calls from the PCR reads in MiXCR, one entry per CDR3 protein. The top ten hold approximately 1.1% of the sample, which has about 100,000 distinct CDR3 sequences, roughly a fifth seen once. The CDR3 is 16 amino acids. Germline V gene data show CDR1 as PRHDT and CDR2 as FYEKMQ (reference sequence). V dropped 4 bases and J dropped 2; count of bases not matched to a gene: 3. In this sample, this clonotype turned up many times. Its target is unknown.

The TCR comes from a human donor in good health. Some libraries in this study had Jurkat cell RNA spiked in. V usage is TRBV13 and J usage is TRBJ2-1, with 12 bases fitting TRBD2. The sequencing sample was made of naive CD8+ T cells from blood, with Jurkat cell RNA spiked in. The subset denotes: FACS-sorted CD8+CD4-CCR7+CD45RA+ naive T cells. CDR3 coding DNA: TGTGCCAGCAGCTCCCTAGCGGGGGGGCCCTACAATGAGCAGTTCTTC. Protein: CASSSLAGGPYNEQFF.